This TCR beta chain was sequenced during a study of T cell changes during pregnancy in multiple sclerosis. Trimming pared 4 bases from V and 3 bases from J, leaving 6 bases between. Germline V lookup: CDR1 SEHNR, CDR2 FQNEAQ (reference sequence). The CDR3 is 12 residues long. Assay used: immunoSEQ multiplex PCR; TCRdb lists only in-frame clones, some missing. The sample holds under 30,000 clones, about 89% seen once. This sequence was found in a female donor with multiple sclerosis, enrolled in a pregnancy study. This chain joins TRBV7-9 and TRBJ2-5; D gene unclear. Material: CD8+ T cells from peripheral blood mononuclear cells, obtained in the second trimester of pregnancy. CDR3 DNA sequence: TGTGCCAGCAGCTCACATAAAGAGACCCAGTACTTC. Translation: CASSSHKETQYF.